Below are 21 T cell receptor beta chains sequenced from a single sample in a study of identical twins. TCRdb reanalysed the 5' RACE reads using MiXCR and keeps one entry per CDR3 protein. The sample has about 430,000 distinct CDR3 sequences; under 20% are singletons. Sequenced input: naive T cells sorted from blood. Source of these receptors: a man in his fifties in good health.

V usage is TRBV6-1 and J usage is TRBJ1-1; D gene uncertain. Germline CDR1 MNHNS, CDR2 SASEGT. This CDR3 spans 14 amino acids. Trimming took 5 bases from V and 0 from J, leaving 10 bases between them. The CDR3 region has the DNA TGTGCCAGCAGTCTCGTTGATGTGAACACTGAAGCTTTCTTT. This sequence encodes CASSLVDVNTEAFF.

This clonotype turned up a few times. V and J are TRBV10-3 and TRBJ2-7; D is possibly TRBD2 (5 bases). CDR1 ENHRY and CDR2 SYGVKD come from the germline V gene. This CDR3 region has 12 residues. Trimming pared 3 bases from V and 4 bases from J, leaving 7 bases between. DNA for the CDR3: TGTGCCATCAGTGACGGGGTATACGAGCAGTACTTC. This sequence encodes CAISDGVYEQYF.

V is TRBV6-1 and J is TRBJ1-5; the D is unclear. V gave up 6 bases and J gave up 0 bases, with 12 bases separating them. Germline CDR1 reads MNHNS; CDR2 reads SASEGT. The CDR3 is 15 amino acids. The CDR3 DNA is TGTGCCAGCAGCCCCGGACTGTATAGCAATCAGCCCCAGCATTTT. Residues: CASSPGLYSNQPQHF.

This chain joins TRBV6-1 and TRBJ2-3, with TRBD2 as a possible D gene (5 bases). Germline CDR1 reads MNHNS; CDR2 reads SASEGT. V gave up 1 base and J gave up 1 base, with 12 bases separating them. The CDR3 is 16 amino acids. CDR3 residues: CASSEVISVGTDTQYF. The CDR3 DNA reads TGTGCCAGCAGTGAAGTGATTAGCGTAGGCACAGATACGCAGTATTTT.

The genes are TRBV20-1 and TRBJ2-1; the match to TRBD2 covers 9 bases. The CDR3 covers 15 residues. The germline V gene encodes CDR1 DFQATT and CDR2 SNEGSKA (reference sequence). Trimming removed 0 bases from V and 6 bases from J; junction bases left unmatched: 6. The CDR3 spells CSARDIAGVFNEQFF. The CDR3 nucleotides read TGCAGTGCTAGAGATATAGCGGGAGTTTTCAATGAGCAGTTCTTC.

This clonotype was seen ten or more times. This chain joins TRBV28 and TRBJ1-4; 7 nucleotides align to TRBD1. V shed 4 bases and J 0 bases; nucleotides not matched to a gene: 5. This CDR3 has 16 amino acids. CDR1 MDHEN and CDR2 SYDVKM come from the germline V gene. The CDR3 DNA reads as TGTGCCAGCAGTTCGGATCAGGGGGCAACTAATGAAAAACTGTTTTTT. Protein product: CASSSDQGATNEKLFF.

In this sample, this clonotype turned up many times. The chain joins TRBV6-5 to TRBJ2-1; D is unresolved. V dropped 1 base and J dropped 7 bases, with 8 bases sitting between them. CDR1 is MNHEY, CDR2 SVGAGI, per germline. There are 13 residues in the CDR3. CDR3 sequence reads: CASSYLNENEQFF. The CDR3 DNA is TGTGCCAGCAGTTACTTGAATGAGAATGAGCAGTTCTTC.

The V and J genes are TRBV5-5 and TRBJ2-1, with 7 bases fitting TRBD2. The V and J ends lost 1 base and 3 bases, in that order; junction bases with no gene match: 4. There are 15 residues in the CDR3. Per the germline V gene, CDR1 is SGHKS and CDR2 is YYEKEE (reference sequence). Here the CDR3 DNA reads TGTGCCAGCAGCTTGACCCTAGCGGACTACAATGAGCAGTTCTTC. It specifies CASSLTLADYNEQFF.

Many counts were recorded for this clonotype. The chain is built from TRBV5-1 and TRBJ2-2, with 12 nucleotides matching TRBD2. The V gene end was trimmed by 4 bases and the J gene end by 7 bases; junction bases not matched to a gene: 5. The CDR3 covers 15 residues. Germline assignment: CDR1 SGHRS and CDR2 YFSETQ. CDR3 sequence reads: CASSTTSGRNGELFF. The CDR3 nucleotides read TGCGCCAGCAGCACGACTAGCGGGAGAAACGGGGAGCTGTTTTTT. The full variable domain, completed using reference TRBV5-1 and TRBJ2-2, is KAGVTQTPRYLIKTRGQQVTLSCSPISGHRSVSWYQQTPGQGLQFLFEYFSETQRNKGNFPGRFSGRQFSNSRSEMNVSTLELGDSALYLCASSTTSGRNGELFFGEGSRLTVL.

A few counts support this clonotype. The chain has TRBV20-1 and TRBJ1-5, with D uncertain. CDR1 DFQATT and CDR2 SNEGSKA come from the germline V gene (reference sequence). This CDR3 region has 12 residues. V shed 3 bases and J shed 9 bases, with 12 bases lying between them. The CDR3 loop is CSASHEGWPQHF. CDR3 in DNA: TGCAGTGCTAGTCATGAAGGCTGGCCCCAGCATTTT.

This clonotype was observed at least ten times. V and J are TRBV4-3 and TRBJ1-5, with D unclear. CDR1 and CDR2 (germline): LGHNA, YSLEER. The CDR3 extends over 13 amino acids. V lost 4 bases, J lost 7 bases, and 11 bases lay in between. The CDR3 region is CASSRSVGQPQHF. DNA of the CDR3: TGCGCCAGCAGCCGAAGCGTAGGGCAGCCCCAGCATTTT.

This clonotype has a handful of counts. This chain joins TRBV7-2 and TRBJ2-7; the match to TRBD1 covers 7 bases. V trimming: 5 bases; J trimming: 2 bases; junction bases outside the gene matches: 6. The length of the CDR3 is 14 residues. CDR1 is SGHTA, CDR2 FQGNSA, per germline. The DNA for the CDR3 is TGTGCCAGCAGCCCGGGACAGCCCCCCTACGAGCAGTACTTC. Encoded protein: CASSPGQPPYEQYF.

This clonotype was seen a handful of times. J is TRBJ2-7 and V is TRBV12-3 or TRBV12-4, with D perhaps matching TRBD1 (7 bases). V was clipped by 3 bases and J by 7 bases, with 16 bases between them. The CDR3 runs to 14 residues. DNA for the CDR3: TGTGCCAGCAGTTTTCAGGGGGGACCATTAGAGCAGTACTTC. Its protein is CASSFQGGPLEQYF.

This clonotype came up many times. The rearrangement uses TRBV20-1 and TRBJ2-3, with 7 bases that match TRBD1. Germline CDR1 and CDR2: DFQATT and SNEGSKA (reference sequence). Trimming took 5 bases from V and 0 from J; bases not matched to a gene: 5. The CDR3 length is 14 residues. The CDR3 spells CSASDRYSTDTQYF. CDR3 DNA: TGCAGTGCTTCGGACAGGTATAGCACAGATACGCAGTATTTT.

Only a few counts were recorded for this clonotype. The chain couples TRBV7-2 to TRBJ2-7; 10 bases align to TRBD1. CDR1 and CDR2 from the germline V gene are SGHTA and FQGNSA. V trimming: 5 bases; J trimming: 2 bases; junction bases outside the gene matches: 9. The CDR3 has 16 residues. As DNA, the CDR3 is TGTGCCAGCAGCGAAGCCGGGACAGGGGTCCCCTACGAGCAGTACTTC. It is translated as CASSEAGTGVPYEQYF.

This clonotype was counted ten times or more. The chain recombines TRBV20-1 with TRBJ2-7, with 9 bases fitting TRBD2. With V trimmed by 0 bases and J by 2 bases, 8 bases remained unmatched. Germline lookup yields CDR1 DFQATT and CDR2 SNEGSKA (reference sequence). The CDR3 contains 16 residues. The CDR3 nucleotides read TGCAGTGCTAGAGATCAGACTAGCGGAGGGGCCTACGAGCAGTACTTC. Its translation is CSARDQTSGGAYEQYF.

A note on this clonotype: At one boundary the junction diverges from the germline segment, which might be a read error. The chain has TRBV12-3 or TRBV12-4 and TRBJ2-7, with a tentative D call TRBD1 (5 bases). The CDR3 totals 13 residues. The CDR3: CVSSLVYRGVQYF. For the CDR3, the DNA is TGTGTCAGCAGTTTGGTGTATAGGGGTGTGCAGTACTTC.

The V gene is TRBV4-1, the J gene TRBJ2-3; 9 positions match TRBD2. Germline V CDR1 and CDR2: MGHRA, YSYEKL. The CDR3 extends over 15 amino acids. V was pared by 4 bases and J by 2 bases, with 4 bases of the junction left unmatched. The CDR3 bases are TGCGCCAGCAGCCTGCTAGCGGGGCCCACAGATACGCAGTATTTT. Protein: CASSLLAGPTDTQYF.

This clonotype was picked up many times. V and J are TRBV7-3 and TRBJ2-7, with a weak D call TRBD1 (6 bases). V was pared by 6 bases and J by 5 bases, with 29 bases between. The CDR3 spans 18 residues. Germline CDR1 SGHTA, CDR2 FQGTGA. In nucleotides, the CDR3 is TGTGCCAGCAGTCCGGCCGGGGACACCCTCTTCGTGGAAAACGAGCAGTACTTC. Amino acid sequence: CASSPAGDTLFVENEQYF.

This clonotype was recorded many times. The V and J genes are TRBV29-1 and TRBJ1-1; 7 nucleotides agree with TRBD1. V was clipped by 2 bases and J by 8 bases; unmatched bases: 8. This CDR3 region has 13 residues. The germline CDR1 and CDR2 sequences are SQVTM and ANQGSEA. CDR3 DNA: TGCAGCGTTGAAAGGAGTCCGGGACAGGAAGCTTTCTTT. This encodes CSVERSPGQEAFF.

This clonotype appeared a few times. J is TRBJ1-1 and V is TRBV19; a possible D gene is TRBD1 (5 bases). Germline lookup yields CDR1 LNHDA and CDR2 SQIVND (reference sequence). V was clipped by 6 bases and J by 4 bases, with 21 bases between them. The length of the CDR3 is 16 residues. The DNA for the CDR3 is TGTGCCAGTAGCATTCCGGGGGGGATTCTGAGCACTGAAGCTTTCTTT. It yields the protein CASSIPGGILSTEAFF.